What follows describes a single TCR beta chain. Its antigen is still unknown. The sample holds no much larger clone one base away, and base qualities are not on file. This sample was taken from a study of cytotoxic CD8 clonotypes in ibrutinib-treated CLL (dated by TCRdb to about 2021). Context from the whole study: The cohort had 11 relapsed/refractory and more than 14 treatment-naive patients; 17 to 18 were IGHV unmutated. Samples averaged approximately 260,000 productive templates and 94,082 productive rearrangements. Cryopreserved peripheral blood mononuclear cells were collected at three points: before therapy, at response, and at either sustained remission or disease progression. All remission and progressive disease samples were collected while patients were still receiving ibrutinib. Partial responses were observed in about 25 patients and complete responses in 2; after a median follow-up of around 68 months, remission was maintained in about 15 patients and progression was observed in around twelve. The response samples were drawn at a median of approximately 12 months into treatment, with a range of roughly 6 to 36 months. Of the approximately 86 participants in the trial, 26 had longitudinal samples available. Study-level results and caveats: At ibrutinib response clonality went up, during sustained remission it held steady, and at progression it dropped back toward baseline. Lymph node repertoires were not examined, and the timing of sampling was not matched between patients in sustained remission and those whose disease progressed. Baseline clonality was found to be higher than that of age-matched healthy donors and was strongly correlated with circulating CD8+ T-cell counts. Public clonotypes were found to be uncommon and were observed to contract or remain stable during treatment; the increase in clonality was shown to reflect expansion of private clonotypes at ibrutinib response.

Roughly 2 micrograms of genomic DNA were extracted from cryopreserved PBMCs for TCR beta library preparation. Longitudinal blood samples from CLL patients receiving ibrutinib monotherapy were subjected to high-throughput TCR beta sequencing. The patients were enrolled in a single-center, open-label phase 2 trial of ibrutinib monotherapy. On a MiSeq, deep resolution sequencing aimed for a depth between 1 in 1 million and 1 in 200,000 T cells, with each clonotype covered about 9.9x on average. TCR beta libraries were generated with the immunoSEQ hsTCRB Kit. Turning to the authors' computational methods: Data were analyzed with ImmunoSEQ Data Assistant and ImmunoSEQ Analyzer, with V, D and J genes assigned per IMGT definitions. Clonality, which ranges from 0 to 1, was calculated by subtracting the normalized Shannon entropy of productive rearrangement frequencies from one. Only overrepresented clonotypes making up at least 0.05% of the repertoire of each patient were included in the public clonotype analysis. About a dozen age-matched healthy donor repertoires from immuneACCESS served as clonality controls. In its TCRdb copy, this immuneACCESS table keeps in-frame sequences only and misses some clones. Where compared with another copy, unresolved V genes explain less than half of these, and the others have no known cause. V and J calls and clone size are given by that table; D and trimming were obtained from the DNA. Recorded for this sample are about 29,000 clones; 60% to 85% of them occurred a single time. The ten largest make up around 50% of the sample.

The CDR3 goes from the cysteine to the phenylalanine over 15 residues. This entry keeps only the CDR3 DNA: 45 bases, framed from base 1. For this chain, trimming is 5 bases at the V end and 10 bases at the J end, and the number of junction bases without a gene match is 14. Sequences SGHAT (CDR1) and FQNNGV (CDR2) are obtained from the germline V gene. The sequence was collected from a human donor with chronic lymphocytic leukemia. Sequenced here: PBMCs, sampled after 36 months of ibrutinib treatment. The chain links TRBV11-2 with TRBJ1-1, with TRBD1 identical over 9 junction bases. The CDR3 corresponds to CASSHRDRVQQGAFF. At the DNA level, the sequence is TGTGCCAGCAGCCACCGGGACAGGGTGCAACAGGGAGCTTTCTTT.